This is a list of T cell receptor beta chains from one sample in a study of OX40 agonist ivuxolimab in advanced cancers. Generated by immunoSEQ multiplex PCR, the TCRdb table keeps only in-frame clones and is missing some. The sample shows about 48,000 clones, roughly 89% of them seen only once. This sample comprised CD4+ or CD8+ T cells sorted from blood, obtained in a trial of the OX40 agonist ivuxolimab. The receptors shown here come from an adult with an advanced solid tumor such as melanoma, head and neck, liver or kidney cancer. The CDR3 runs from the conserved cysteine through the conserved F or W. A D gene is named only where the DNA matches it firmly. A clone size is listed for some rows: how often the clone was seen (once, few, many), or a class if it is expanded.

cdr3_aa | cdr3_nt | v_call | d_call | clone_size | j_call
CSVVRWDREGGELFF | TGCAGCGTTGTGCGGTGGGACAGGGAGGGCGGGGAGCTGTTTTTT | TRBV29-1 | TRBD1 | . | TRBJ2-2
CSVEKTGRTDTQYF | TGCAGCGTTGAGAAGACAGGGCGCACAGATACGCAGTATTTT | TRBV29-1 | TRBD1 | . | TRBJ2-3
CASSESLTGNAWSNEELFF | TGTGCCAGCAGTGAATCGCTGACAGGGAACGCGTGGTCGAATGAGGAGCTGTTTTTT | TRBV2 | TRBD1 | . | TRBJ2-2
CASSSTEYNEQFF | TGTGCCAGCAGCTCTACAGAGTACAATGAGCAGTTCTTC | TRBV7-8 | . | . | TRBJ2-1
CASRRLSTGLGYGYTF | TGTGCCAGCAGACGGCTCTCGACAGGGTTGGGATATGGCTACACCTTC | TRBV28 | TRBD1 | . | TRBJ1-2
CASNHGTKTNSPLHF | TGTGCCAGCAATCATGGGACCAAAACTAATTCACCCCTCCACTTT | TRBV2 | . | . | TRBJ1-6
CASSPPALRDGDTQYF | TGTGCCAGCTCACCACCGGCCCTGCGGGACGGTGATACGCAGTATTTT | TRBV18 | . | . | TRBJ2-3
CASSRAGAYEQYF | TGTGCCAGCAGTCGCGCGGGGGCCTACGAGCAGTACTTC | TRBV27 | TRBD2 | . | TRBJ2-7
CASSLLGAGTGELFF | TGTGCCAGCAGTTTGTTGGGGGCGGGGACGGGGGAGCTGTTTTTT | TRBV27 | . | . | TRBJ2-2
CASSLAPGSYNEQFF | TGTGCCAGCAGCTTAGCGCCCGGGAGCTACAATGAGCAGTTCTTC | TRBV7-6 | . | . | TRBJ2-1
CASSVTGLTDTQYF | TGTGCCAGCAGCGTGACAGGGCTCACAGATACGCAGTATTTT | TRBV9 | TRBD1 | . | TRBJ2-3
CASSLRQGLSQETQYF | TGCGCCAGCAGCTTGAGGCAGGGCCTTTCCCAAGAGACCCAGTACTTC | TRBV5-1 | . | . | TRBJ2-5
CASSLGTGTGGSFSYEQYF | TGTGCCAGCAGTTTGGGAACCGGGACAGGGGGCTCCTTTTCCTACGAGCAGTACTTC | TRBV28 | TRBD1 | . | TRBJ2-7
CASSLGGGALYGYTF | TGTGCCAGCAGCTTAGGAGGGGGCGCACTTTATGGCTACACCTTC | TRBV13 | TRBD1 | . | TRBJ1-2
CASRRDHNEQFF | TGTGCCAGCAGAAGGGACCACAATGAGCAGTTCTTC | TRBV7-8 | . | . | TRBJ2-1
CASSLWAGGTEAFF | TGTGCCAGCAGCTTATGGGCAGGGGGCACTGAAGCTTTCTTT | TRBV13 | TRBD1 | . | TRBJ1-1
CASSLGQGPNQFF | TGTGCCAGCAGCTTGGGACAGGGACCAAACCAGTTCTTC | TRBV5-6 | TRBD1 | . | TRBJ2-1
CASVLAKNIQYF | TGTGCCAGCGTACTAGCCAAAAACATTCAGTACTTC | TRBV6-6 | . | . | TRBJ2-4
CASSVGGTEQFF | TGTGCCAGCAGCGTCGGGGGAACTGAGCAGTTCTTC | TRBV7-9 | . | . | TRBJ2-1
CAWMGGDLYKGYTF | TGTGCCTGGATGGGAGGGGACCTCTATAAGGGCTACACCTTC | TRBV30 | . | . | TRBJ1-2
CASSLGGGPRGADTQYF | TGTGCCAGCAGCTTAGGGGGAGGTCCTAGAGGGGCAGATACGCAGTATTTT | TRBV7-9 | . | . | TRBJ2-3
CASSPGESEQYF | TGTGCCAGCAGCCCGGGGGAGAGCGAGCAGTACTTC | TRBV7-6 | . | once | TRBJ2-7